This T cell receptor (beta chain) was sequenced in a study of shared clonotypes between healthy human individuals. In the CD4+ fraction, cells were divided into CD45RA+ naive and CD45RA-negative memory subsets. In its sample, this clone was seen a few times. The antigen is undetermined. Study observations and caveats: Rarefaction indicated that sorted-subset sequencing remained incomplete although depth was large.

The CDR3 has 15 amino acids. V was clipped by 3 bases and J by 0 bases, with 9 bases between them. CDR1 and CDR2 from the germline V gene are SQVTM and ANQGSEA. Authors' data handling: Without quality scores, immunoSEQ junctional reads could not be filtered like full-length reads. Method: immunoSEQ multiplex PCR; TCRdb's copy keeps in-frame clones and lacks some. V and J calls and clone size follow that table, whereas D and trimming were derived from the DNA. The sample contains 550,000 to 800,000 clones, about 74% of which appear only once. The rearrangement uses TRBV29-1 and TRBJ2-6; D is unresolved. The TCR was taken from a woman aged 25-40 years in good health. The sample was memory CD4+ T cells sorted from blood. Subset denoted: CD45RA-negative fraction. The CDR3 nucleotides are TGCAGCGTTGACATTGGGGTCTCTGGGGCCAACGTCCTGACTTTC. Its protein is CSVDIGVSGANVLTF.